The clone carrying this TCR beta chain has a single count. Its cognate antigen is unknown. Sequenced by immunoSEQ multiplex PCR; TCRdb stores in-frame clones only, minus some. The sample lists about 110,000 clones; around 90% were seen once. The entry originates in a study of OX40 agonist ivuxolimab in advanced cancers. About the study: Treatment of patients was with ivuxolimab, an agonistic anti-OX40 (CD134) antibody. Patients assigned to dose escalation were diagnosed with hepatocellular carcinoma, melanoma, renal cell or head and neck cancer. Subjects had a mean age of around 60 years, with a range of 23 to 79; approximately 83% were male. General study points: Doses of 0.1 to 3.0 mg/kg were accompanied by clonal expansion of CD4+ and CD8+ blood T cells by week 6.

Germline V gene data show CDR1 as MNHNS and CDR2 as SASEGT. V was clipped by 9 bases and J by 5 bases, with 20 bases between them. The CDR3 has 14 residues. The starting material was CD4+ or CD8+ T cells sorted from blood, obtained in a trial of the OX40 agonist ivuxolimab. The chain combines TRBV6-1 with TRBJ2-7, with D maybe TRBD1 (5 bases). The clonotype comes from an adult with an advanced solid tumor such as melanoma, head and neck, liver or kidney cancer. The CDR3 loop reads CASKAGSFEDEQYF. Here the CDR3 DNA reads TGTGCCAGTAAAGCAGGGTCGTTCGAAGACGAGCAGTACTTC.